The 23 T cell receptor beta chains reported below all come from one sample, sequenced in a study of CD8 T cells in Susac syndrome. An amount of RNA that ranged from about 0.45 to 1 ug was reverse transcribed with random hexamers. TCRdb re-called the immunoSEQ multiplex PCR reads through MiXCR, storing one row per CDR3 protein. This sample has approximately 180,000 distinct CDR3 sequences, with around 94% found just once. Sequencing input: CD4+ T cells from PBMCs. These receptors originate from a human donor with Susac syndrome.

This chain links TRBV20-1 with TRBJ2-1, with 8 bases matching TRBD1. CDR1 is DFQATT, CDR2 SNEGSKA, per germline (reference sequence). J gave up 6 bases and V 0 bases, and 1 base lay outside the gene matches. The CDR3 has 13 residues. The CDR3 reads CSARDRGPNEQFF. In DNA form, the CDR3 reads TGCAGTGCTAGAGACAGGGGGCCCAATGAGCAGTTCTTC.

The chain employs TRBV27 and TRBJ1-1; D remains ambiguous. This CDR3 has 12 residues. The germline gives CDR1 MNHEY, CDR2 SMNVEV (reference sequence). V lost 2 bases and J lost 10, with 11 bases in between. The CDR3 protein is CASSLLGRRAFF. The CDR3 DNA is TGTGCCAGCAGTTTACTGGGGAGAAGAGCTTTCTTT.

The V gene is TRBV13, the J gene TRBJ1-1; 10 positions agree with TRBD1. Looked up from germline, CDR1 is PRHDT and CDR2 is FYEKMQ (reference sequence). This CDR3 comprises 17 residues. Trimming removed 5 bases from V and 10 bases from J; junction bases left unmatched: 19. CDR3 sequence: CASSRSWGDRGVLGAFF. The CDR3 DNA reads as TGTGCCAGCAGCCGATCGTGGGGGGACAGGGGAGTTTTAGGAGCTTTCTTT.

The rearrangement uses TRBV10-3 and TRBJ2-1; a weak D match, TRBD2 (5 bases). Germline V gene lookup returns CDR1 ENHRY and CDR2 SYGVKD. Trimming removed 2 bases at V and 1 base at J, with 15 bases between. This CDR3 contains 17 residues. CDR3 sequence: CAISEGIAPPSYNEQFF. The DNA of the CDR3 is TGTGCCATCAGTGAGGGGATAGCGCCTCCTTCCTACAATGAGCAGTTCTTC.

V and J are TRBV30 and TRBJ2-5, with a possible D match to TRBD1 (5 bases). The V end lost 2 bases, the J end lost 3 bases, and 10 bases lay between the germline ends. The germline CDR1 and CDR2 sequences are GTSNPN and SVGIG (reference sequence). This CDR3 has 13 residues. CDR3 sequence (DNA): TGTGCCTGGAGTTTAGGGGCCGAAGAGACCCAGTACTTC. It translates to CAWSLGAEETQYF.

This chain connects TRBV25-1 to TRBJ1-1; 7 nucleotides match TRBD1. Per the germline V gene, CDR1 is MGHDK and CDR2 is SYGVNS. The V segment lost 2 bases and the J segment 5 bases; nucleotides outside the gene matches: 14. This CDR3 region has 17 residues. CDR3 sequence: CASSEPPGQAGGTEAFF. DNA for the CDR3: TGTGCCAGCAGTGAACCCCCCGGACAGGCAGGGGGAACTGAAGCTTTCTTT.

This chain joins TRBV2 and TRBJ1-5; possible D gene TRBD1, 5 bases. The CDR3 is 15 residues long. Trimming removed 1 base at V and 6 bases at J, with 13 bases between. The germline V gene encodes CDR1 SNHLY and CDR2 FYNNEI. CDR3 region: CASSEGFGGGQPQHF. The CDR3 nucleotides read TGTGCCAGCAGTGAAGGATTCGGGGGAGGTCAGCCCCAGCATTTT.

V and J are TRBV12-3 or TRBV12-4 and TRBJ1-2; D is undetermined. The ends were cut back, 6 bases at V and 8 bases at J, with 16 bases in the middle. The length of the CDR3 is 13 residues. The CDR3 DNA reads as TGTGCCAGCAGCACCGGGCCTAGGGTAGGCTACACCTTC. This encodes CASSTGPRVGYTF.

CDR3 DNA: TGCAGCGTTGAAGACGCGTCTGGGATGAACACTGAAGCTTTCTTT. Its translation is CSVEDASGMNTEAFF. This chain uses TRBV29-1 with TRBJ1-1; D ambiguous. This CDR3 spans 15 amino acids. Germline CDR1 is SQVTM and CDR2 is ANQGSEA. V dropped 0 bases and J dropped 0 bases, with 11 bases sitting between them. The whole variable domain, remainder taken from reference TRBV29-1 and TRBJ1-1, is SAVISQKPSRDICQRGTSLTIQCQVDSQVTMMFWYRQQPGQSLTLIATANQGSEATYESGFVIDKFPISRPNLTFSTLTVSNMSPEDSSIYLCSVEDASGMNTEAFFGQGTRLTVV.

The V gene is TRBV5-1, the J gene TRBJ2-1; D is unresolved. Trimming pared 5 bases from V and 0 bases from J, leaving 12 bases between. The CDR3 totals 15 residues. Germline CDR1 and CDR2: SGHRS and YFSETQ. As DNA, the CDR3 is TGCGCCAGCAGGATGGGCCAAAGCTCCTACAATGAGCAGTTCTTC. Protein product: CASRMGQSSYNEQFF.

The genes are TRBV20-1 and TRBJ2-5; TRBD1 is a possible D gene (5 bases). CDR3 length equals 15 residues. The germline V gene encodes CDR1 DFQATT and CDR2 SNEGSKA (reference sequence). The V end was cut by 6 bases, the J end by 0 bases, with 17 bases between. CDR3 sequence: CSALGPRQYQETQYF. For the CDR3, the DNA is TGCAGTGCCCTTGGTCCGAGACAGTACCAAGAGACCCAGTACTTC.

V gene TRBV15 combines with J gene TRBJ1-2; D ambiguous. This CDR3 contains 13 residues. Trimming cost V 0 bases and J 1 base, with 3 bases left between them. The germline CDR1 and CDR2 sequences are LNHNV and YYDKDF (reference sequence). DNA of the CDR3: TGTGCCACCAGCAGAGACCTTAACTATGGCTACACCTTC. It translates to CATSRDLNYGYTF.

This sequence joins TRBV13 and TRBJ1-2, with D unclear. V lost 4 bases, J lost 3 bases, and 9 bases lay in between. This CDR3 is built from 13 residues. In germline, CDR1 is PRHDT, CDR2 FYEKMQ (reference sequence). The CDR3 loop reads CASSYPPDYGYTF. In nucleotides, the CDR3 is TGTGCCAGCAGCTACCCACCGGACTATGGCTACACCTTC.

CDR3 nucleotides: TGTGCCAGCAGGGAGCGACAGTACAATCAGCCCCAGCATTTT. It yields the protein CASRERQYNQPQHF. The V gene is TRBV21-1, the J gene TRBJ1-5; the table gives TRBD1 as D, unverified against the DNA. TRBV21-1 is described as a pseudogene. The CDR3 covers 14 residues.

About this clonotype itself: One junction end disagrees with the germline gene, perhaps due to a read error. The rearrangement joins TRBV28 to TRBJ2-2; 10 bases agree with TRBD2. This CDR3 has 18 residues. CDR1 is MDHEN and CDR2 is SYDVKM in the germline V gene. CDR3 in DNA: TGTGCCAGCAAACCGGGACTAGCGTGGGAGGTTAGCACCGTGGAGCTGTTTTTT. This gives the protein CASKPGLAWEVSTVELFF.

The rearrangement joins TRBV3-1 to TRBJ2-2, with no clear D. V was clipped by 1 base and J by 8 bases, with 11 bases between them. The germline CDR1 and CDR2 sequences are LGHDT and YNNKEL (reference sequence). The CDR3 contains 14 residues. The CDR3 coding sequence is TGTGCCAGCAGCCAAGTGCTCCCCTGGGGGGAGCTGTTTTTT. It is translated as CASSQVLPWGELFF.

The chain uses TRBV5-1 and TRBJ2-7; D possibly corresponds to TRBD2 (5 bases). Trimming pared 0 bases from V and 4 bases from J, leaving 14 bases between. The CDR3 length is 15 residues. Looked up from germline, CDR1 is SGHRS and CDR2 is YFSETQ. The CDR3 loop reads CASSLVLGANYEQYF. CDR3 nucleotides: TGCGCCAGCAGCTTGGTCTTGGGAGCTAATTACGAGCAGTACTTC.

The chain couples TRBV2 to TRBJ1-1, with D uncertain. Trimming stripped 7 bases from V and 2 bases from J, with 11 bases between. The CDR3 is 13 amino acids. Per germline, CDR1 SNHLY and CDR2 FYNNEI. This CDR3 reads CASNVDPNTEAFF. In DNA form, the CDR3 reads TGTGCCAGCAACGTCGACCCCAACACTGAAGCTTTCTTT.

The chain recombines TRBV29-1 with TRBJ1-2, with D perhaps matching TRBD1 (5 bases). This CDR3 has 14 residues. Germline loops: CDR1 SQVTM, CDR2 ANQGSEA. V shed 6 bases and J shed 2 bases, with 16 bases lying between them. The DNA for the CDR3 is TGCAGCGTACTCCTCGGGGGAGCGAACTATGGCTACACCTTC. This gives the protein CSVLLGGANYGYTF.

The rearrangement links TRBV4-1 to TRBJ2-5; D tentatively reads TRBD1 or TRBD2 (6 bases each). Per the germline V gene, CDR1 is MGHRA and CDR2 is YSYEKL. The CDR3 is 17 residues long. Trimming took off 0 bases at V and 2 bases at J, with 16 bases between the two ends. CDR3: CASSQEDAGGVQETQYF. The CDR3 DNA follows: TGCGCCAGCAGCCAAGAAGATGCCGGGGGCGTACAAGAGACCCAGTACTTC.

This rearrangement joins TRBV20-1 to TRBJ2-7; 14 bases match TRBD2. This CDR3 spans 14 amino acids. The germline V gene has CDR1 DFQATT and CDR2 SNEGSKA (reference sequence). With 2 bases clipped from V and 6 bases from J, the junction kept 3 bases outside the gene matches. CDR3 sequence: CSARRGLAGVEQYF. The CDR3 nucleotides are TGCAGTGCTAGAAGGGGACTAGCGGGAGTCGAGCAGTACTTC.

The chain recombines TRBV2 with TRBJ1-4, with TRBD1 matching 9 bases. The CDR3 runs 14 residues. V trimming: 8 bases; J trimming: 3 bases; junction bases outside the gene matches: 4. Germline CDR1 SNHLY, CDR2 FYNNEI. CDR3 bases: TGTGCCAGCTCGAGGGACAGGGCTAATGAAAAACTGTTTTTT. Encoded protein: CASSRDRANEKLFF.

The genes are TRBV29-1 and TRBJ1-2; D is unclear. V lost 3 bases and J 4 bases, leaving 12 bases between the germline ends. The CDR3 has 13 amino acids. Germline V lookup: CDR1 SQVTM, CDR2 ANQGSEA. The CDR3 DNA sequence: TGCAGCGTTGACAAACCTGCCTCCTATGGCTACACCTTC. Its translation is CSVDKPASYGYTF.